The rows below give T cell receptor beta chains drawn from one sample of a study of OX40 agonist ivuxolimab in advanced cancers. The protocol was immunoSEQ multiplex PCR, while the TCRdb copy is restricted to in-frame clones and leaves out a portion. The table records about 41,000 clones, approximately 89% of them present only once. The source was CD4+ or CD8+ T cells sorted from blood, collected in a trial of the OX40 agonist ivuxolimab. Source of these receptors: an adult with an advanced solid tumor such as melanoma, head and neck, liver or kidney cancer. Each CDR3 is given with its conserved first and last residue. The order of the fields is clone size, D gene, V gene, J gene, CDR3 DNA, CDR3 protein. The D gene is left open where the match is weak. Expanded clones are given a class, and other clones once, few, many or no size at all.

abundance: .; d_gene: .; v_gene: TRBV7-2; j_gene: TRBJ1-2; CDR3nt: TGTGCCAGCAGCTTAGGGTATGGGGGCGCGTACTATGGCTACACCTTC; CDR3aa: CASSLGYGGAYYGYTF
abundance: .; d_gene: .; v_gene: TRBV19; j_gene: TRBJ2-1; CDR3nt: TGTGCCAGTAGTATAGATTTATGGAACGGGGGCTCCTACAATGAGCAGTTCTTC; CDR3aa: CASSIDLWNGGSYNEQFF
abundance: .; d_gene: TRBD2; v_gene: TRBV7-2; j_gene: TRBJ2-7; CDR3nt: TGTGCCAGCAGCTCCGGGAGGGGCGAGCAGTACTTC; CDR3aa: CASSSGRGEQYF
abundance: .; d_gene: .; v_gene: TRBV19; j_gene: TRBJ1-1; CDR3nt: TGTGCCAGTAGTATCGACAGACGGAACACTGAAGCTTTCTTT; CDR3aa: CASSIDRRNTEAFF
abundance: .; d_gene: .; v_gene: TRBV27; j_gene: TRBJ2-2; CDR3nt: TGTGCCAGCAGTTTTGGCCCGACCGGCTGGGAGGAGCTGTTTTTT; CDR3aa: CASSFGPTGWEELFF
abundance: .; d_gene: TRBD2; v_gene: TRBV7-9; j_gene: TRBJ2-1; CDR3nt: TGTGCCAGCAGCTTAGGCGGCGGGAGGGCAATGAATGAGCAGTTCTTC; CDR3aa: CASSLGGGRAMNEQFF
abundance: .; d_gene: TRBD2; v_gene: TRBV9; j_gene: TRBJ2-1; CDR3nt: TGTGCCAGCAGCGTAGCAGCGGGAGTGGGCGATGAGCAGTTCTTC; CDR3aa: CASSVAAGVGDEQFF
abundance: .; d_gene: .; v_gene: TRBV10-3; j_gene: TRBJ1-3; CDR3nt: TGTGCCATCAATAGCTTCGGGCCCCGCTCTGGAAACACCATATATTTT; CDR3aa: CAINSFGPRSGNTIYF
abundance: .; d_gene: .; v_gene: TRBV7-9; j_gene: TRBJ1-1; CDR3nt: TGTGCCAGCAGCTTCGACAGGGAAGCTTTCTTT; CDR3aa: CASSFDREAFF
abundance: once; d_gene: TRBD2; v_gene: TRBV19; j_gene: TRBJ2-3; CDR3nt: TGTGCCAGTAGTATAGAAGCCCCGGGACTAGCGGCAGATACGCAGTATTTT; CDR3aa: CASSIEAPGLAADTQYF
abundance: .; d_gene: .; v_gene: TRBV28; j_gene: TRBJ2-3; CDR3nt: TGTGCCAGCAGTTCCCCGGGAGTCGCAGATACGCAGTATTTT; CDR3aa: CASSSPGVADTQYF
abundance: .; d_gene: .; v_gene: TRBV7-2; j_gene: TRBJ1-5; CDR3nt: TGTGCCAGCAGCTTACACGGAAATAGCAATCAGCCCCAGCATTTT; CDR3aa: CASSLHGNSNQPQHF
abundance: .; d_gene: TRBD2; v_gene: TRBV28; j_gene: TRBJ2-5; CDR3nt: TGTGCCAGCAGTCCCCGGCGGACTAGCGGGAGACGGGAGACCCAGTACTTC; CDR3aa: CASSPRRTSGRRETQYF
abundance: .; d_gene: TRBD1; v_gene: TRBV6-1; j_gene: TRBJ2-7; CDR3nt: TGTGCCAGCAGCAAGAACGACAGGGTCTACGAGCAGTACTTC; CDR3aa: CASSKNDRVYEQYF
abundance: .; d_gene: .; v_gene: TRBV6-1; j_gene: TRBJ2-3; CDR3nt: TGTGCCAGCAGTGGGATTGATACGCAGTATTTT; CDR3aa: CASSGIDTQYF
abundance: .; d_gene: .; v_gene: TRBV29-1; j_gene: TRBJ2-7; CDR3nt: TGCAGCGTTCAGGAGGCTGGAGCCTACGAGCAGTACTTC; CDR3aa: CSVQEAGAYEQYF
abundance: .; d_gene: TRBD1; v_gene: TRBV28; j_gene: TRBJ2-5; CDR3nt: TGTGCCAGCAGAGGGTCGAGGGGGCCCCAAGAGACCCAGTACTTC; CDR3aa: CASRGSRGPQETQYF
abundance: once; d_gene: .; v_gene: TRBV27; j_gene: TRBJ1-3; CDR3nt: TGTGCCAGCAGTCCCCTCTCGGGGGCTGGAAACACCATATATTTT; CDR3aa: CASSPLSGAGNTIYF
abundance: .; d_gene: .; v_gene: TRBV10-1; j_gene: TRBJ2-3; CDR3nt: TGCGCCAGCAGTGAAGGTCCCAAGATTACCTCAGATACGCAGTATTTT; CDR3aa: CASSEGPKITSDTQYF
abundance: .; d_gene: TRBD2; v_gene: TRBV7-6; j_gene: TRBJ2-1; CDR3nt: TGTGCCAGCAGCTCCCTAGCGGGAGGGCCCTGGGGCAATGAGCAGTTCTTC; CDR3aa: CASSSLAGGPWGNEQFF
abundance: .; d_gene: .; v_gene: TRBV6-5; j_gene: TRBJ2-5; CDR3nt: TGTGCCAGCAGTTACTCGATGGACTACCAAGGGACCCAGTACTTC; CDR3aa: CASSYSMDYQGTQYF
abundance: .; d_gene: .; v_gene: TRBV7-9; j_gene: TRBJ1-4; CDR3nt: TGTGCCAGCAGCTTCACTCAAATGCTTAATGAAAAACTGTTTTTT; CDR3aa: CASSFTQMLNEKLFF
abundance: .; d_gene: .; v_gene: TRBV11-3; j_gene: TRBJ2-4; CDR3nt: TGTGCCAGCAGCTTAGTTGGAAACATTCAGTACTTC; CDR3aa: CASSLVGNIQYF
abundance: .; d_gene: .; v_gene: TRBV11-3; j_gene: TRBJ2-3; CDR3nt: TGTGCCAGCAGCTCTACACCAGATACGCAGTATTTT; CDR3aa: CASSSTPDTQYF
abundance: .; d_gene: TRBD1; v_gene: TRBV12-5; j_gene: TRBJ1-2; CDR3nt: TGTGCTAGTGGTTTTGGGACAGGGGTGGATGGCTACACCTTC; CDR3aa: CASGFGTGVDGYTF
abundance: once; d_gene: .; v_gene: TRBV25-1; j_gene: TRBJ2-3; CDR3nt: TGTGCCAGCAGTGATCCTGGGGCAGATACGCAGTATTTT; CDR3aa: CASSDPGADTQYF
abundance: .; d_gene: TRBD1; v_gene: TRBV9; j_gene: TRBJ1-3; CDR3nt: TGTGCCAGCAGCCGACAGGGCCTCGGAAACACCATATATTTT; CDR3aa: CASSRQGLGNTIYF
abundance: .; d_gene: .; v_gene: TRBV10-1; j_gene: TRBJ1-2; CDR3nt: TGCGCCAGCAGTGGGGCGGGTGGGGGCGGCACGGACGGCTACACCTTC; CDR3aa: CASSGAGGGGTDGYTF
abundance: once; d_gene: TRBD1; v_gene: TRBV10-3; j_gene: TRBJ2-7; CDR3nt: TGTGCCATCAGGGACAGGGCTGTTTCCTACGAGCAGTACTTC; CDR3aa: CAIRDRAVSYEQYF
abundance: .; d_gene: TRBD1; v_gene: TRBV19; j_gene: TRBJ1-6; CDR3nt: TGTGCCAGTAGTGCCGAGGGACAGGGCCTCACCTATAATTCACCCCTCCACTTT; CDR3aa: CASSAEGQGLTYNSPLHF
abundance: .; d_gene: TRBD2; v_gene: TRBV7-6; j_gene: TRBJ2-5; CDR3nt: TGTGCCAGCAGCTTAGAGGGGAGGGGTGAGACCCAGTACTTC; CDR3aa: CASSLEGRGETQYF
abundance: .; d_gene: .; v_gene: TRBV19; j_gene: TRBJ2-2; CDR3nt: TGTGCCAGTCCCGCCGAGGATAGAACGAACACCGGGGAGCTGTTTTTT; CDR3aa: CASPAEDRTNTGELFF
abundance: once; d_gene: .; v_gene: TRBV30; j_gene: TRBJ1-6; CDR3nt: TGTGCCTGGACCTGGGACCTAAATTCACCCCTCCACTTT; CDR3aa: CAWTWDLNSPLHF
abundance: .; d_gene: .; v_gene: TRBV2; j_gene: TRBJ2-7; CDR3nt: TGTGCCAGCAACCTATATCCGGGCGGTCAGTACTTC; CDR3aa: CASNLYPGGQYF
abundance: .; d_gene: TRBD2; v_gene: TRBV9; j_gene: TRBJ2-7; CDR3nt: TGTGCCAGCAGCGTCGGGACTAGCGGGCTCTTCGCCTACGAGCAGTACTTC; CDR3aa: CASSVGTSGLFAYEQYF
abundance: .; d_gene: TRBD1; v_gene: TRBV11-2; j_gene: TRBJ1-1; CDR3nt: TGTGCCAGCAGTACTTTTAAGGGGGCGCGGACTGAAGCTTTCTTT; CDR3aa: CASSTFKGARTEAFF
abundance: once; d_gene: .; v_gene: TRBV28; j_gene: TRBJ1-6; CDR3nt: TGTGCCAGCAGTTTTCGGGGCGACTATAATTCACCCCTCCACTTT; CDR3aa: CASSFRGDYNSPLHF
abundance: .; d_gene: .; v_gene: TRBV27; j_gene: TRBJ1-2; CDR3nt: TGTGCCAGCAGTTTAAAGGGACATAGGGGCTACACCTTC; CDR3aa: CASSLKGHRGYTF